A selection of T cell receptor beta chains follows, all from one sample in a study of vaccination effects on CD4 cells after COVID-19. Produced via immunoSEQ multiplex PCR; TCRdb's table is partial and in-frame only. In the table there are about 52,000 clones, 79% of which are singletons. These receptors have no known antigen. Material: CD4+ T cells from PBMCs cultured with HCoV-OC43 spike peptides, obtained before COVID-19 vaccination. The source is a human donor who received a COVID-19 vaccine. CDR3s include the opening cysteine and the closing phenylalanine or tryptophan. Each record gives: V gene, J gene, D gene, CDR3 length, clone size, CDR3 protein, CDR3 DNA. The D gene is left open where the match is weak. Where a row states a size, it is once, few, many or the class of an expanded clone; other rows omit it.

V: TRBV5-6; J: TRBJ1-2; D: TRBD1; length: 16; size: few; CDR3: CASSSNRDRRAYGYTF; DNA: TGTGCCAGCAGCTCTAACCGGGACAGGAGGGCCTATGGCTACACCTTC
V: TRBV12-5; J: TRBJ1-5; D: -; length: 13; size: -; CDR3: CASGLKTNQPQHF; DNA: TGTGCTAGTGGTTTGAAGACTAATCAGCCCCAGCATTTT
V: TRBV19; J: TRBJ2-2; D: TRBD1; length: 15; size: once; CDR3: CASRRDRAATGELFF; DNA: TGTGCCAGTAGACGGGACAGGGCGGCGACCGGGGAGCTGTTTTTT
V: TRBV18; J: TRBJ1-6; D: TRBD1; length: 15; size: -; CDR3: CASSPVKGQGSPLHF; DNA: TGTGCCAGCTCACCCGTTAAGGGACAGGGGTCACCCCTCCACTTT
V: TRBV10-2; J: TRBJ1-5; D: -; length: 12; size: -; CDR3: CASSAVGGAQHF; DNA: TGCGCCAGCAGTGCGGTCGGAGGGGCCCAGCATTTT
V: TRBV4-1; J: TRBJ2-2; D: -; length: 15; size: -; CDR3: CASSQDHRDAGELFF; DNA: TGCGCCAGCAGCCAAGATCACAGGGATGCCGGGGAGCTGTTTTTT
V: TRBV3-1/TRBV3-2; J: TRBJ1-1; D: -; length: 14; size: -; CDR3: CASSQNREYGEAFF; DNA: TGTGCCAGCAGCCAAAACAGGGAATACGGTGAAGCTTTCTTT
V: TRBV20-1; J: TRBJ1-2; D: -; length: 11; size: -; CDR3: CSARELGPLTF; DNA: TGCAGTGCTAGAGAGTTGGGACCTCTCACCTTC
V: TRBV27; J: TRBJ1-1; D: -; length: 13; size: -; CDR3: CASSLYRNTEAFF; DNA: TGTGCCAGCAGTTTATACCGGAACACTGAAGCTTTCTTT
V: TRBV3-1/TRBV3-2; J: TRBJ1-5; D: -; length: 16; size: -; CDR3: CASSQSGTLSNQPQHF; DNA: TGTGCCAGCAGCCAATCCGGGACATTAAGCAATCAGCCCCAGCATTTT
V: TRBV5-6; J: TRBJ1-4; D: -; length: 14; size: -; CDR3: CASGTGRSNEKLFF; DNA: TGTGCCAGCGGAACAGGGCGGAGTAATGAAAAACTGTTTTTT
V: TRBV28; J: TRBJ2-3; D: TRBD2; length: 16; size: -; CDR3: CASRGASGGRADTQYF; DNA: TGTGCCAGCAGGGGGGCTAGCGGGGGGCGGGCAGATACGCAGTATTTT
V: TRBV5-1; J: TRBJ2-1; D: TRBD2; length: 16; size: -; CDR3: CASSFQISGGINEQFF; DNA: TGCGCCAGCAGCTTTCAGATTAGCGGGGGCATAAATGAGCAGTTCTTC
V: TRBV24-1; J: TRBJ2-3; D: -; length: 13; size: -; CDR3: CATSDSSTDTQYF; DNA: TGTGCCACCAGTGATAGCAGCACAGATACGCAGTATTTT
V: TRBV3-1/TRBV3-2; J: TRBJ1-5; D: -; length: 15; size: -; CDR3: CASSQQPGFGQPQHF; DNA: TGTGCCAGCAGCCAACAACCAGGGTTTGGCCAGCCCCAGCATTTT
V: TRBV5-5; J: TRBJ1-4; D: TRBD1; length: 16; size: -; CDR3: CASSLPRQGLSEKLFF; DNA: TGTGCCAGCAGCCTCCCGAGACAGGGGCTGTCCGAAAAACTGTTTTTT
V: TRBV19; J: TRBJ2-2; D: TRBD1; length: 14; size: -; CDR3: CASHGQGTAGELFF; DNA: TGTGCCAGCCATGGACAGGGGACCGCCGGGGAGCTGTTTTTT
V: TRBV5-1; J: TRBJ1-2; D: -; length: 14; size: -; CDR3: CASSLVAGNYGYTF; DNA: TGCGCCAGCAGCTTGGTTGCAGGGAACTATGGCTACACCTTC
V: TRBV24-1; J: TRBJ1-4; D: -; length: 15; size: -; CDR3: CATPSDRTTNEKLFF; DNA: TGTGCCACTCCCTCGGACCGTACAACTAATGAAAAACTGTTTTTT
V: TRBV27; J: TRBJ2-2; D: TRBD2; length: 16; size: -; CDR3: CASMRLAGRNTGELFF; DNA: TGTGCCAGCATGAGACTAGCGGGGCGGAACACCGGGGAGCTGTTTTTT